Shown below are 31 T cell receptor beta chains from a single sample sequenced in a study of blood T cells in healthy people across ages (dated by TCRdb to the mid-2010s). The method behind the library was 5' RACE. The reads were generated on an Illumina HiSeq 2500. A second roughly 6 to 12 cycle PCR used a sample-barcoded 5' primer and a J-beta primer mix. TCRdb handled the public reads itself, with Q25 trimming in fastp and clone calling in MiXCR, and kept productive beta chains. Rows with a matching CDR3 protein are joined into one entry that keeps the most common DNA and genes. Recorded for this sample are 450,000 to 600,000 distinct CDR3 sequences; about 27% of them occurred a single time. The ten largest clonotypes hold about 3.9% of the sample. These same data were also listed under a study on T cells of mothers and their children.

Sequencing was carried out using blood. These receptors came from a boy under 10 years old in good health.

This clonotype was counted only a few times. The V gene is TRBV6-5, the J gene TRBJ2-4; 8 bases align to TRBD2. The V gene's germline CDR1 is MNHEY and CDR2 SVGAGI. This CDR3 is built from 14 residues. V shed 8 bases, J shed 1 base, and the junction held 4 bases outside the gene matches. CDR3 loop: CASRRGGAKNIQYF. The CDR3 nucleotides are TGTGCCAGCCGCCGGGGGGGGGCCAAAAACATTCAGTACTTC.

The gene calls are TRBV4-3 and TRBJ2-3; no clear D. Trimming shortened V by 0 bases and J by 6 bases, and 10 bases separated the two germline ends. This CDR3 has 14 residues. The germline gives CDR1 LGHNA, CDR2 YSLEER. DNA for the CDR3: TGCGCCAGCAGCCAAGATCTGAAGGCGGATACGCAGTATTTT. Residues: CASSQDLKADTQYF.

This clonotype was seen only a few times. The chain employs TRBV4-2 and TRBJ2-7, with D tentatively TRBD2 (5 bases). The V end lost 8 bases, the J end lost 0 bases, and 17 bases lay between the germline ends. The CDR3 sequence is 15 residues long. Germline CDR1 is LGHNA and CDR2 is YNFKEQ. CDR3 loop: CASSTDGDNSYEQYF. CDR3 bases: TGTGCCAGCTCGACCGACGGGGATAACTCCTACGAGCAGTACTTC.

A few counts support this clonotype. The chain carries TRBV5-1 and TRBJ2-1, with TRBD2 matching 14 bases. Germline V gives CDR1 SGHRS, CDR2 YFSETQ. J was trimmed by 9 bases and V by 7 bases; bases with no gene match: 9. This CDR3 is 15 amino acids long. For the CDR3, the DNA is TGCGCCAGCTGGGAGACTAGCGGGGGGGGGAGTGAGCAGTTCTTC. Translation gives CASWETSGGGSEQFF.

The chain combines TRBV7-2 with TRBJ2-2; D is undetermined. Trimming left V 1 base short and J 5 bases short, with 8 bases between. From germline, CDR1 is SGHTA and CDR2 FQGNSA. This CDR3 comprises 14 residues. CDR3 sequence reads: CASSLEGITGELFF. The CDR3 nucleotides read TGTGCCAGCAGCTTAGAGGGAATAACCGGGGAGCTGTTTTTT. Combining the CDR3 with reference TRBV7-2 and TRBJ2-2 gives the whole variable domain GAGVSQSPSNKVTEKGKDVELRCDPISGHTALYWYRQSLGQGLEFLIYFQGNSAPDKSGLPSDRFSAERTGGSVSTLTIQRTQQEDSAVYLCASSLEGITGELFFGEGSRLTVL.

The gene calls are TRBV5-1 and TRBJ2-5, with D perhaps given as TRBD1 or TRBD2 (5 bases each). The CDR3 covers 13 residues. CDR1 is SGHRS and CDR2 is YFSETQ in the germline V gene. V was trimmed by 4 bases and J by 3 bases, leaving 10 bases between them. This CDR3 is CASSQGPKETQYF. CDR3 nucleotide sequence: TGCGCCAGCAGCCAGGGACCCAAAGAGACCCAGTACTTC.

This clonotype was counted between two and nine times. The rearrangement uses TRBV2 and TRBJ2-6, with TRBD1 identical over 8 bases. CDR1 is SNHLY, CDR2 FYNNEI, per germline. The CDR3 totals 17 residues. The V and J ends lost 4 bases and 1 base, in that order; junction bases with no gene match: 6. The DNA of the CDR3 is TGTGCCAGCAGTGGGACAGGGACGGTTTCTGGGGCCAACGTCCTGACTTTC. Protein product: CASSGTGTVSGANVLTF.

In its sample, this clonotype was seen a few times. The chain combines TRBV6-5 with TRBJ1-1; D remains ambiguous. Per germline, CDR1 MNHEY and CDR2 SVGAGI. CDR3 length: 13 residues. Trimming took off 0 bases at V and 4 bases at J, with 6 bases between the two ends. CDR3 region: CASSYSEVTEAFF. The DNA for the CDR3 is TGTGCCAGCAGTTACTCGGAGGTCACTGAAGCTTTCTTT.

This clonotype showed up just once. The chain uses TRBV27 and TRBJ2-1; tentatively, D is TRBD1 (6 bases). The CDR3 spans 15 residues. Per the germline V gene, CDR1 is MNHEY and CDR2 is SMNVEV (reference sequence). V lost 4 bases to trimming and J lost 6 bases, with 16 bases between them. The CDR3 loop reads CASSSPSQGTNEQFF. CDR3 DNA sequence: TGTGCCAGCAGTTCCCCCTCCCAGGGGACCAATGAGCAGTTCTTC.

The chain employs TRBV9 and TRBJ2-5; D ambiguous. The end of the DNA aligns better with TRBJ2-7, so the J call may be wrong. The CDR3 runs to 15 residues. Germline V lookup: CDR1 SGDLS, CDR2 YYNGEE. CDR3 DNA: TGTGCCAGCAGCCCCTTTGGTAAGGGTTTCAACGAGCAGTACTTC. Translation gives CASSPFGKGFNEQYF.

This chain joins TRBV7-2 and TRBJ2-3, with TRBD2 matching 14 bases. CDR1 is SGHTA and CDR2 is FQGNSA in the germline V gene. Unmatched junction bases numbered 9, after V lost 8 bases and J lost 8 bases. The CDR3 extends over 15 amino acids. The CDR3 region has the DNA TGTGCCAGCCTGGGGACTAGCGGGAGTATGGGTACGCAGTATTTT. Translated: CASLGTSGSMGTQYF.

The chain couples TRBV10-3 to TRBJ1-4; D is unresolved. The V gene lost 10 bases and the J gene lost 7 bases, with 19 bases spanning the gap. The CDR3 extends over 14 amino acids. Germline V gene sequence: CDR1 ENHRY, CDR2 SYGVKD. The CDR3 sequence: CATADRSRAEKLFF. The DNA for the CDR3 is TGTGCCACCGCGGACCGGTCAAGAGCTGAAAAACTGTTTTTT.

This clonotype was seen only a few times. The chain combines TRBV6-1 with TRBJ2-1; a possible D gene is TRBD2 (6 bases). Matching the DNA end better, TRBJ2-7 makes the J call doubtful. Per germline, CDR1 MNHNS and CDR2 SASEGT. CDR3 length: 13 residues. CDR3: CASSEEAEGEQYF. The DNA of the CDR3 is TGTGCCAGCAGTGAAGAGGCGGAGGGTGAGCAGTACTTC.

DNA of the CDR3: TGTGCCAGCAGCTTCTCTGCTAAAGAGCAGTTCTTC. The encoded protein is CASSFSAKEQFF. The chain links TRBV11-2 to TRBJ2-5; D remains unclear. The J call may be in error: the DNA end matches TRBJ2-1 better. The length of the CDR3 is 12 residues. Germline V gives CDR1 SGHAT, CDR2 FQNNGV.

The V call is TRBV29-1, the J call TRBJ2-2; the match to TRBD2 covers 11 bases. The J segment lost 1 base and the V segment lost 4 bases, leaving 2 bases of the junction unmatched. The CDR3 is 15 amino acids. Germline assignment: CDR1 SQVTM and CDR2 ANQGSEA. The DNA for the CDR3 is TGCAGCGTTGTTGGACTAGCGGGGAACACCGGGGAGCTGTTTTTT. Translated, it gives CSVVGLAGNTGELFF.

This clonotype was recorded a few times. This chain links TRBV20-1 with TRBJ1-1; D perhaps matches TRBD1 (5 bases). The CDR3 is 13 amino acids. V was pared by 1 base and J by 11 bases, with 17 bases between. Germline CDR1 is DFQATT and CDR2 is SNEGSKA (reference sequence). In DNA form, the CDR3 reads TGCAGTGCTAGAGCTCCCGCGGTGGGGGATGCTTTCTTT. Encoded protein: CSARAPAVGDAFF.

The J gene is TRBJ2-5, the V gene TRBV7-9; 7 bases are shared with TRBD2. The J call is in doubt because the DNA end fits TRBJ2-1 better. Per germline, CDR1 SEHNR and CDR2 FQNEAQ (reference sequence). The length of the CDR3 is 14 residues. CDR3 loop: CASSFGLGIGEQFF. As DNA, the CDR3 is TGTGCCAGCAGCTTCGGACTAGGAATCGGTGAGCAGTTCTTC.

This clonotype was observed many times. V usage is TRBV6-5 and J usage is TRBJ2-5, with a possible D match to TRBD1 (5 bases). V gave up 4 bases and J gave up 1 base, with 13 bases separating them. The CDR3 has 15 residues. Germline loops: CDR1 MNHEY, CDR2 SVGAGI. The CDR3 DNA follows: TGTGCCAGCAGTTTGGGGCAGACTTTCCAAGAGACCCAGTACTTC. This sequence encodes CASSLGQTFQETQYF.

This clonotype was recorded many times. This rearrangement joins TRBV4-3 to TRBJ2-3; tentatively, D is TRBD2 (7 bases). Germline V gene lookup returns CDR1 LGHNA and CDR2 YSLEER. Trimming took 5 bases from V and 3 from J, leaving 12 bases between them. The CDR3 is 14 residues long. The CDR3 is CASSGLGGTDTQYF. As DNA, the CDR3 is TGCGCCAGCAGCGGACTAGGGGGTACAGATACGCAGTATTTT.

This sequence joins TRBV29-1 and TRBJ2-1; D gene unclear. Germline V CDR1 and CDR2: SQVTM, ANQGSEA. Trimming took 8 bases from V and 5 from J, leaving 16 bases between them. The CDR3 has 13 residues. CDR3 bases: TGCAGCCTAGGGTCGCCGGGCCACAATGAGCAGTTCTTC. As protein: CSLGSPGHNEQFF.

V and J are TRBV13 and TRBJ2-1, with 8 bases lining up with TRBD2. Germline trimming cut 5 bases from V and 5 bases from J; bases unmatched to any gene: 11. This CDR3 region has 16 residues. Looked up from germline, CDR1 is PRHDT and CDR2 is FYEKMQ (reference sequence). CDR3 nucleotides: TGTGCCAGCAGCCAGATTCTCAGGCGGGGGGACAATGAGCAGTTCTTC. This translates into CASSQILRRGDNEQFF.

Comments on this clonotype: One end of the junction fails to match germline, which may point to a read error. The J gene is TRBJ2-3, the V gene TRBV24-1; D gene uncertain. CDR1 is KGHDR, CDR2 SFDVKD, per germline. This CDR3 region has 14 residues. The CDR3 loop is CATGGYYLFPDAIF. In nucleotides, the CDR3 is TGTGCCACCGGTGGATACTACCTGTTCCCGGACGCAATTTTT.

This clonotype has only a few counts. The V call is TRBV24-1, the J call TRBJ1-2; TRBD1 matches 7 bases. CDR1 is KGHDR and CDR2 is SFDVKD in the germline V gene. V lost 3 bases, J lost 2 bases, and 2 bases stayed unmatched. There are 14 residues in the CDR3. The CDR3 region has the DNA TGTGCCACCAGTGATCCGGACAGGAACTATGGCTACACCTTC. The encoded protein is CATSDPDRNYGYTF.

The chain combines TRBV29-1 with TRBJ2-7, with D perhaps matching TRBD1 (5 bases). The V end lost 5 bases, the J end lost 6 bases, and 14 bases lay between the germline ends. Germline V gives CDR1 SQVTM, CDR2 ANQGSEA. CDR3 size: 12 residues. The CDR3 is CSVPQGRSEQYF. Here the CDR3 DNA reads TGCAGCGTTCCGCAGGGAAGGAGCGAGCAGTACTTC.

This clonotype was seen a single time. V usage is TRBV30 and J usage is TRBJ2-1, with 11 bases aligning to TRBD2. V shed 4 bases, J shed 5 bases, and the junction held 4 bases outside the gene matches. The germline CDR1 and CDR2 sequences are GTSNPN and SVGIG (reference sequence). CDR3 size: 14 residues. The CDR3 protein is CAWTVAGGNNEQFF. CDR3 DNA: TGTGCCTGGACCGTAGCGGGGGGGAACAATGAGCAGTTCTTC.

This clonotype turned up a few times. The gene calls are TRBV27 and TRBJ2-1; D might be TRBD2 (6 bases). The J call could be wrong; TRBJ2-7 is a better fit for the DNA end. This CDR3 comprises 14 residues. Germline loops: CDR1 MNHEY, CDR2 SMNVEV (reference sequence). Written as DNA, the CDR3 is TGTGCCCCAGCGGCCGGGGGACCGGGTTACGAGCAGTACTTC. Protein sequence: CAPAAGGPGYEQYF.

Of note for this clonotype: At one end the junction does not follow the germline gene, possibly because of a read error. The chain couples TRBV5-1 to TRBJ1-1; 7 nucleotides agree with TRBD1. The CDR3 sequence is 17 residues long. Germline assignment: CDR1 SGHRS and CDR2 YFSETQ. The CDR3, as DNA: TGCGCCAGCAGCTTAGGCGGGACAGAGTACATGAACACTGAAGCTTCCTTT. Amino acid sequence: CASSLGGTEYMNTEASF.

CDR3 protein: CASSSQGGGELFF. The CDR3 DNA reads as TGTGCCAGCAGCTCCCAGGGGGGCGGGGAGCTGTTTTTT. V usage is TRBV12-3 or TRBV12-4 and J usage is TRBJ2-2; the D gene is possibly TRBD1 (7 bases). The CDR3 consists of 13 residues. Between the trimmed V and J ends, which lost 6 bases and 7 bases, there was a span of 12 bases.

This clonotype was counted many times. The gene calls are TRBV12-3 or TRBV12-4 and TRBJ2-4; D perhaps matches TRBD1 (5 bases). CDR3 length equals 12 residues. Between the trimmed V and J ends, which lost 1 base and 15 bases, there was a span of 13 bases. The CDR3 loop reads CASSLGQLGAYF. As DNA, the CDR3 is TGTGCCAGCAGTTTAGGACAGCTTGGGGCGTACTTC.

This clonotype came up once. The rearrangement uses TRBV27 and TRBJ2-7, with 8 bases identical to TRBD2. This CDR3 spans 15 amino acids. Germline V lookup: CDR1 MNHEY, CDR2 SMNVEV (reference sequence). J gave up 0 bases and V 4 bases, and 5 bases lay outside the gene matches. CDR3 residues: CASSSITSGSYEQYF. In nucleotides, the CDR3 is TGTGCCAGCAGTTCGATTACTAGCGGCTCCTACGAGCAGTACTTC.

CDR3 DNA sequence: TGTGCCAGCAGCCAAAAAGGAGGCGGGAGCTCCTACAATGAGCAGTTCTTC. Its protein product is CASSQKGGGSSYNEQFF. The chain employs TRBV14 and TRBJ2-1; 7 nucleotides align to TRBD2. The V gene end was trimmed by 2 bases and the J gene end by 0 bases; junction bases not matched to a gene: 7. Germline CDR1 is SGHDN and CDR2 is FVKESK. The CDR3 sequence is 17 residues long.